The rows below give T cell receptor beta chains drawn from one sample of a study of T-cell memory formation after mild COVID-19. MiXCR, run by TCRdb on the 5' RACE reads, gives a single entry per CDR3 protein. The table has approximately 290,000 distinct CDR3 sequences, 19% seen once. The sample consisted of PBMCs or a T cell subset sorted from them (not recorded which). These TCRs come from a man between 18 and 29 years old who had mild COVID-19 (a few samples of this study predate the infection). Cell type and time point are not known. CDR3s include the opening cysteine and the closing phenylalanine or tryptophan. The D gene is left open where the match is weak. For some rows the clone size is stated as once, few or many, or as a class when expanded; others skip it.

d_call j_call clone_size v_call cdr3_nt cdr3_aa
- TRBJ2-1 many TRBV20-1 TGCAGTGCTAGAGATTCGGCGGGGCCCTACAATGAGCAGTTCTTC CSARDSAGPYNEQFF
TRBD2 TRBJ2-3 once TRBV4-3 TGCGCCAGCAGCCAAGCACCGGCGGGGGGTAGCACAGATACGCAGTATTTT CASSQAPAGGSTDTQYF
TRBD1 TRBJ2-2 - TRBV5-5 TGTGCCAGCAGCCTGGCCGGGACAGGTTTGTACGCGAACACCGGGGAGCTGTTTTTT CASSLAGTGLYANTGELFF
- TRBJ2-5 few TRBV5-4 TGTGCCAGCAGCGTCGGGACTGCCGTAGGGACCCAGTACTTC CASSVGTAVGTQYF
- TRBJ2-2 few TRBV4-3 TGCGCCAGCAGCCAAGTGGTGGCAGGAATGACCGGGGAGCTGTTTTTT CASSQVVAGMTGELFF
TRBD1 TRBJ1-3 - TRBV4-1 TGCGCCAGCAGCCTGGACAGGGGGCCCGGAAACACCATATATTTT CASSLDRGPGNTIYF
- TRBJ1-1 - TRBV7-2 TGTGCCAGCAGCTTAGTTGGCCGGGGCACTGAAGCTTTCTTT CASSLVGRGTEAFF
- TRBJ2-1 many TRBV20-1 TGCAGTGCTAGAGATTTCGCGCGGAGCTCCTACAATGAGCAGTTCTTC CSARDFARSSYNEQFF
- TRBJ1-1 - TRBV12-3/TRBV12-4 TGTGCCAGCAGTCACGGGCGGGGTACGACTGAAGCTTTCTTT CASSHGRGTTEAFF
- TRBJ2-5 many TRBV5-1 TGTGCCAGCAGCTTAGTAGGGGAGACCCAGTACTTC CASSLVGETQYF
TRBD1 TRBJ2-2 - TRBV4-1 TGCGCCAGCAGCCTTGGACAGGGTAACGGGGAGCTGTTTTTT CASSLGQGNGELFF
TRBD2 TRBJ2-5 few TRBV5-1 TGCGCCAGCAGCCAGGGACTAGCGGGGGGACAAGAGACCCAGTACTTC CASSQGLAGGQETQYF
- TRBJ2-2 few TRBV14 TGTGCCAGCAGCCAGACGCGCCTACGGGCAGGGGACACCGGGGAGCTGTTTTTT CASSQTRLRAGDTGELFF
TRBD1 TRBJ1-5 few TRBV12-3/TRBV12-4 TGTGCCAGCAGTCAGAGGGGGCGAGGCAATCAGCCCAAGCATTTT CASSQRGRGNQPKHF
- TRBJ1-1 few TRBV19 TGTGCCAGTAGTTCATCGGGGGCGCTGAACACTGAAGCTTTCTTT CASSSSGALNTEAFF
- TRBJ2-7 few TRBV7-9 TGTGCCAGCAGTCGGCCCCAGGGGTTCTCCTACGAGCAGTACTTC CASSRPQGFSYEQYF
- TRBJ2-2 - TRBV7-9 TGTGCCAGCAGCTCCCGACCGATGCCAGGTTCCGCCACCGGGGAGCTGTTTTTT CASSSRPMPGSATGELFF
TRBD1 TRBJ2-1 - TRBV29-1 TGCAGCACCACTGGGACAGGCGGGTACAATGAGCAGTTCTTC CSTTGTGGYNEQFF
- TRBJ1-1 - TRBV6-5 TGTGCCAGCCAGCAGTTAGGGTGGGTAGGGATGACTGAAGCTTTCTTT CASQQLGWVGMTEAFF
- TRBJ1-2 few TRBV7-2 TGTGCCAGCAGTCAAGACAGGAGCCACTATGGCTACACCTTC CASSQDRSHYGYTF
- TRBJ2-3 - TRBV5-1 TGCGCCAGCAGCTCCTCCCCGGGCACAGATACGCAGTATTTT CASSSSPGTDTQYF
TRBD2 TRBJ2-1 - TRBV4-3 TGCGCCAGCAGCCAAGGTGGGACTAGAATCAACAATGAGCAGTTCTTC CASSQGGTRINNEQFF
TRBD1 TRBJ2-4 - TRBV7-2 TGTGCCAGCAGCCTCCAGTTGGACAGGGGGAACATTCAGTACTTC CASSLQLDRGNIQYF
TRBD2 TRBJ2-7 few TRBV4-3 TGCGCCAGCAGCCAACCCAGCGGGGGGATCCACGAGCAGTACTTC CASSQPSGGIHEQYF
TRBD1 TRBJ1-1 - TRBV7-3 TGTGCCAGCAGCTTAACCGGGACAGTGGGGACTGAAGCTTTCTTT CASSLTGTVGTEAFF
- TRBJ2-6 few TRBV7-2 TGTGCCAGCAGCCCGAGGGGGGGTCGCACTGGGGCCAACGTCCTGACTTTC CASSPRGGRTGANVLTF
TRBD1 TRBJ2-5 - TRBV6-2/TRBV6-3 TGTGCCAGCAGTTATGTCCAGGGAAGGGGGCTGCAAGAGACCCAGTACTTC CASSYVQGRGLQETQYF
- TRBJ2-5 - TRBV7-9 TGTGCCAGCAGCTCGACAACCTGGGGTCAAGAGACCCAGTACTTC CASSSTTWGQETQYF
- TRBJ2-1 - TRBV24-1 TGTGCCACCAGTGATTTGTTCTCCCGGGACGCAGGACTCCTATCGAGGCTCAACAATGAGCAGTTCTTC CATSDLFSRDAGLLSRLNNEQFF
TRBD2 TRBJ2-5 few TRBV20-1 TGCAGTGCTAGAGTTAGCGGGGGGGCCGGAGAGACCCAGTACTTC CSARVSGGAGETQYF
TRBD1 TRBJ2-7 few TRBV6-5 TGTGCCAGCAGTTATGGGACAGGGGGAACCTACGAGCAGTACTTC CASSYGTGGTYEQYF
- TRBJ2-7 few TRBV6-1 TGTGCCAGCAGTTCTACAGTATCCTACGAGCAGTACTTC CASSSTVSYEQYF
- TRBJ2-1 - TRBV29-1 TGCAGCGTTGAACCGGTCCTCCGAGGCTACAATGAGCAGTTCTTC CSVEPVLRGYNEQFF
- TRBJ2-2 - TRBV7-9 TGTGCCAGCAGCTTCCAGGGGTCCGGGGAGCTGTTTTTT CASSFQGSGELFF
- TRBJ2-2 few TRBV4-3 TGCGCCAGCAGCCAAGATATTATAGGCACCGGGGAGCTGTTTTTT CASSQDIIGTGELFF
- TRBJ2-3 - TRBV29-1 TGCAGCGTTCTTGCAGATACGCAGTATTTT CSVLADTQYF
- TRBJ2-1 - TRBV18 TGTGCCAGCTCACCACGGGGGGCCTCTGTTAATGAGCAGTTCTTC CASSPRGASVNEQFF
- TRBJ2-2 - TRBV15 TGTGCCACCAGCAGAGGGCTAGCTAGTCGTCCCGGGGAGCTGTTTTTT CATSRGLASRPGELFF
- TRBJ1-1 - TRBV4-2 TGTGCCAGCAGCCAAGGATTAGGGACCACTGAAGCTTTCTTT CASSQGLGTTEAFF
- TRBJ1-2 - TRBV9 TGTGCCAGCAGACCCCAAGAGGGGCCCAACTATGGCTACACCTTC CASRPQEGPNYGYTF
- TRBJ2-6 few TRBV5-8 TGTGCCAGCAGCTTGTGGGGCTCTGTTAGGGCCAACGTCCTGACTTTC CASSLWGSVRANVLTF
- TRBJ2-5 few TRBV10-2 TGCGCCAGCAGTGAGCCGCCGGGCCTGGGGGAGACCCAGTACTTC CASSEPPGLGETQYF
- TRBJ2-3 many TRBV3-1 TGTGCCAGCAGCCAAACAGATACGCAGTATTTT CASSQTDTQYF
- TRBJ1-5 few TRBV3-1 TGTGCCAGCAGCCAAGATGTTTATCAGCCCCAGCATTTT CASSQDVYQPQHF
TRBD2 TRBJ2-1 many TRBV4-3 TGCGCCAGCAGCCAACTAGCGGGGGGGAATTACAATGAGCAGTTCTTC CASSQLAGGNYNEQFF
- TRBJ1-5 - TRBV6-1 TGTGCCGCCGGGAAGCCCCAGCATTTT CAAGKPQHF
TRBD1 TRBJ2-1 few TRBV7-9 TGTGCCAGCAGCGCCGGACAGGGGGGCGTCCTTAATGAGCAGTTCTTC CASSAGQGGVLNEQFF
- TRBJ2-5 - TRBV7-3 TGTGCCAGCAGCTTAGTAAGAGGGGAGACCCAGTACTTC CASSLVRGETQYF
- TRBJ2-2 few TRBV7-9 TGTGCCAGCAGAGGGTTAGGGAACACCGGGGAGCTGTTTTTT CASRGLGNTGELFF
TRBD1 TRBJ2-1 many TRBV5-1 TGCGCCAGCCGGGACAGCTCCTACAATGAGCAGTTCTTC CASRDSSYNEQFF
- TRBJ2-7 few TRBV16 TGTGCCAGCAGCCAACACTACGAGCAGTACTTC CASSQHYEQYF
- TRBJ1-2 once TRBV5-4 TGTGCCAGCAGCCCGGACAGCGGCTATGGCTACACCTTC CASSPDSGYGYTF
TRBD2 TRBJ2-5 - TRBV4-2 TGTGCCAGCAGCCAAGTAACTAGCGGGGAGACCCAGTACTTC CASSQVTSGETQYF
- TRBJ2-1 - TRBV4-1 TGCGCCAGCAGCCAACCGGGACGAGGGCCCGAGCAGTTCTTC CASSQPGRGPEQFF
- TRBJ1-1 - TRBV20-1 TGCAGTGCTAGAGATATGGAGGAGGCTGAAGCTTTCTTT CSARDMEEAEAFF
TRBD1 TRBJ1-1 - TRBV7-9 TGTGCCAGCAGCCAGGACAGGGGTTTTACTGAAGCTTTCTTT CASSQDRGFTEAFF
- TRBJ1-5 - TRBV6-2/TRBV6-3 TGTGCCAGCAGTTACGTTAATAGCAATCAGCCCCAGCATTTT CASSYVNSNQPQHF
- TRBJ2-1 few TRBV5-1 TGCGCCAGCAGCTTTGTAGGCGATGAGCAGTTCTTC CASSFVGDEQFF
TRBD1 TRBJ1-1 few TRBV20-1 TGCAGTGCTAGAACCGGGACAGTAGCTTTCTTT CSARTGTVAFF